This T cell receptor beta chain came from a study of CD4 T cell repertoires in COVID-19 (dated by TCRdb to 2020 to 2023). Regarding the research as a whole: For cross-reactivity analysis, CFSE-low cells were expanded with IL-2 for more than nine days and were then relabeled and restimulated with spike proteins from other coronaviruses. In a few recovered individuals, the TCR Vbeta repertoire of SARS-CoV-2-reactive T cells was analyzed at the subset level. Naturally processed CD4+ T cell responses to SARS-CoV-2 spike and nucleoprotein were characterized in COVID-19-recovered individuals, and clonal composition was assessed by TCR Vbeta sequencing. The study at large found these results: Between about 6 and 26% of SARS-CoV-2 clonotypes were also found in SARS-CoV and/or HKU1 spike-stimulated secondary cultures, consistent with cross-reactivity. Several of the most expanded SARS-CoV-2-reactive clonotypes were shared between two or all three memory subsets, suggesting intraclonal diversification.

Uncultured memory T cell samples were subjected to sequencing directly after ex vivo isolation. CD4+ total memory, central memory, effector memory and circulating T follicular helper cells were isolated from peripheral blood mononuclear cells. Library preparation employed the immunoSEQ multiplex PCR assay. Regarding the original processing steps: To quantify how much the repertoires of different subsets overlapped, the Chao-Jaccard similarity index was used along with counts of shared clonotypes. TCRdb provides this immuneACCESS table in a form limited to in-frame rearrangements. Some clones are lacking; in checked studies, under half of them reflect an unresolved V gene, and why the rest are absent is not known. That table supplies the V and J calls and clone size; D and trimming were determined from the DNA. The table for this sample lists fewer than 25,000 clones; around 87% of them were counted only once. The ten largest account for about 0.5% of the sample.

Comment on this clone: This clone's antigen is unknown. The sample holds no much larger clone one base away, and base qualities are not on file.

The sequencing used central memory CD4+ T cells from blood, collected before the COVID-19 pandemic. The cell subset or site label, read with the paper, signifies: CD4+ T central memory cells. The clonotype comes from a human donor who had COVID-19.

DNA sequence: TGTGCCAGCAGTGTGAGGGGGACCCTCGGCGAGCAGTACTTC. Its translation is CASSVRGTLGEQYF. Rearrangement joined TRBV6-1 to TRBJ2-7; a weak D assignment points to TRBD1 (6 bases agree). CDR1 and CDR2, per the germline V gene, are MNHNS and SASEGT. The CDR3 covers 14 residues, taking in both the cysteine and the phenylalanine. Only the CDR3 portion is preserved as DNA: 42 bases, with reading frame beginning at the first base. The V end loses 4 bases and the J end loses 6 bases, and a stretch of 16 bases separates them.